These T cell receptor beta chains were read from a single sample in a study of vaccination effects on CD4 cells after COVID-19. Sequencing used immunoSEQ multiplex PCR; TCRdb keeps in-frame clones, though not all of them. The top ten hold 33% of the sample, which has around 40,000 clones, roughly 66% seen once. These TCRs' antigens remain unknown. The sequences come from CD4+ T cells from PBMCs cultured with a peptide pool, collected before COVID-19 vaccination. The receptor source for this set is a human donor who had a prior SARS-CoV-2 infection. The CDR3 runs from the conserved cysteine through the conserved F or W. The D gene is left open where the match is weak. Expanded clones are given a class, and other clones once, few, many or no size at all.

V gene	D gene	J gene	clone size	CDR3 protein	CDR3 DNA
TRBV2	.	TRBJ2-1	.	CASSEPLAISNEQFF	TGTGCCAGCAGCGAACCTCTAGCGATCTCCAATGAGCAGTTCTTC
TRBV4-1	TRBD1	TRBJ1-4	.	CASSQKDRDRGEKLFF	TGCGCCAGCAGCCAAAAAGACCGGGACAGGGGTGAAAAACTGTTTTTT
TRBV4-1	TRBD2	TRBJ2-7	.	CASSHVGLAGRTTYEQYF	TGCGCCAGCAGCCATGTCGGACTAGCCGGGAGGACCACCTACGAGCAGTACTTC
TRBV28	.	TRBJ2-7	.	CASSFPDTPYEQYF	TGTGCCAGCAGTTTTCCCGATACACCTTACGAGCAGTACTTC
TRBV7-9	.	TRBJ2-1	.	CAWGVLRRPIQQFF	TGTGCCTGGGGGGTCCTTAGGCGGCCAATCCAGCAGTTCTTC
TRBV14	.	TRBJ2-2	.	CASSQDYGGTTGELFF	TGTGCCAGCAGCCAAGATTACGGAGGAACAACCGGGGAGCTGTTTTTT
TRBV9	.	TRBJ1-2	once	CASSVQSTRGLDSYGYTF	TGTGCCAGCAGCGTACAGTCCACCCGTGGATTAGACAGCTATGGCTACACCTTC
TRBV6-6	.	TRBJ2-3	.	CASRGIQLGTDTQYF	TGTGCCAGCAGGGGGATCCAGCTAGGCACAGATACGCAGTATTTT
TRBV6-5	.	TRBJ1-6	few	CASRATRLTALHF	TGTGCCAGCAGGGCTACGCGGCTTACGGCCCTCCACTTT
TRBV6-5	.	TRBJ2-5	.	CASRRARVVQETQYF	TGTGCCAGCAGGAGGGCCAGGGTGGTACAAGAGACCCAGTACTTC
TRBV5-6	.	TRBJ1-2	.	CASSPGTHYGYTF	TGTGCCAGCAGCCCCGGGACACACTATGGCTACACCTTC